The rows below give T cell receptor beta chains drawn from one sample of a study of T-cell memory formation after mild COVID-19. One entry per CDR3 protein, called by TCRdb with MiXCR from the 5' RACE reads. This sample has about 340,000 distinct CDR3 sequences; about a sixth occur once, and the top ten carry about 22%. Source material: PBMCs or a T cell subset sorted from them (not recorded which). The receptors derive from a man between 18 and 29 years old who had mild COVID-19 (a few samples of this study predate the infection). Cell type and time point are not known. CDR3s include the opening cysteine and the closing phenylalanine or tryptophan. The D gene is left open where the match is weak. Where a row states a size, it is once, few, many or the class of an expanded clone; other rows omit it.

j_gene,v_gene,abundance,d_gene,CDR3aa,CDR3nt
TRBJ2-3,TRBV20-1,NA,TRBD2,CSARFGRGGPDTQYF,TGCAGTGCTAGATTCGGGCGGGGGGGCCCGGATACGCAGTATTTT
TRBJ2-3,TRBV27,many,TRBD1,CASSSPFDRADTQYF,TGTGCCAGCAGTTCTCCGTTCGACAGGGCAGATACGCAGTATTTT
TRBJ2-3,TRBV20-1,few,NA,CSAVTVRGRADTQYF,TGCAGTGCGGTAACTGTGCGGGGGCGGGCAGATACGCAGTATTTT
TRBJ2-1,TRBV5-4,few,NA,CASSWGVNEQFF,TGTGCCAGCAGCTGGGGAGTGAATGAGCAGTTCTTC
TRBJ2-1,TRBV7-8,few,TRBD2,CASRPSGGVNEQFF,TGTGCCAGCAGGCCAAGCGGGGGGGTGAATGAGCAGTTCTTC
TRBJ2-7,TRBV25-1,few,NA,CASSYAKSGYEQYF,TGTGCCAGCAGCTACGCCAAGTCAGGGTACGAGCAGTACTTC
TRBJ1-2,TRBV4-1,NA,NA,CASSFVGGYTF,TGCGCCAGCAGCTTTGTCGGAGGCTACACCTTC
TRBJ1-5,TRBV7-2,few,NA,CASSLKTGNQPQHF,TGTGCCAGCAGCTTAAAGACAGGCAATCAGCCCCAGCATTTT
TRBJ2-3,TRBV4-1,many,NA,CASSQAGTTNSDTQYF,TGCGCCAGCAGCCAAGCTGGGACCACCAACTCAGATACGCAGTATTTT
TRBJ2-7,TRBV28,few,NA,CASSLGGTKQYF,TGTGCCAGCAGCTTGGGTGGGACAAAGCAGTACTTC
TRBJ2-7,TRBV5-1,NA,NA,CASSQAREPSYEQYF,TGCGCCAGCAGCCAAGCGCGGGAACCGTCCTACGAGCAGTACTTC
TRBJ2-7,TRBV11-1,few,NA,CASSLEGDSMYEQYF,TGTGCCAGCAGCTTAGAAGGGGATTCCATGTACGAGCAGTACTTC
TRBJ1-4,TRBV4-3,NA,NA,CASSRSGDLGFLFF,TGCGCCAGCAGCCGCTCCGGGGACTTAGGGTTTTTGTTTTTT
TRBJ2-1,TRBV6-5,few,TRBD2,CASSYTTTSGGPEQFF,TGTGCCAGCAGTTACACCACGACTAGCGGGGGGCCTGAGCAGTTCTTC
TRBJ1-6,TRBV7-2,NA,TRBD1,CASSPRTGLSHSPLHF,TGTGCCAGCAGCCCAAGGACAGGGCTTTCCCATTCACCCCTCCACTTT
TRBJ2-4,TRBV3-2,many,NA,CASSQEQGRQGKNIQYF,TGTGCCAGCAGCCAAGAGCAGGGAAGACAGGGGAAAAACATTCAGTACTTC